A selection of T cell receptor beta chains follows, all from one sample in a study of T cell responses to AZD1222 COVID-19 vaccine. Sequenced by immunoSEQ multiplex PCR; TCRdb stores in-frame clones only, minus some. The sample carries about 140,000 clones, 85% to 95% recorded once. The sequencing used peripheral blood, collected on day 0 of AZD1222 vaccination. Receptors originate from an adult in good health. The CDR3 runs from the conserved cysteine through the conserved F or W. Fields, in order: CDR3 protein, CDR3 DNA, V gene, J gene, D gene, clone size. A D gene is named only where the DNA matches it firmly. Some rows mark clone size as missing; the rest say once, few, many or name a class of expanded clone.

CDR3: CASSDKGPTGELFF
DNA: TGTGCCAGCAGTGATAAGGGTCCCACCGGGGAGCTGTTTTTT
V: TRBV25-1
J: TRBJ2-2
D: -
size: -

CDR3: CASRMYGHSHGYTF
DNA: TGTGCCAGCAGGATGTATGGTCACAGTCATGGCTACACCTTC
V: TRBV11-2
J: TRBJ1-2
D: -
size: -

CDR3: CASSGLWPGASTDTQYF
DNA: TGCGCCAGCAGTGGCCTTTGGCCAGGGGCGAGCACAGATACGCAGTATTTT
V: TRBV10-1
J: TRBJ2-3
D: -
size: -

CDR3: CASSIGSLNTEAFF
DNA: TGTGCCAGTAGTATAGGCAGCCTGAACACTGAAGCTTTCTTT
V: TRBV19
J: TRBJ1-1
D: -
size: -

CDR3: CASSPFVEVSNQPQHF
DNA: TGTGCCAGCAGCCCCTTCGTCGAAGTAAGCAATCAGCCCCAGCATTTT
V: TRBV7-2
J: TRBJ1-5
D: -
size: -

CDR3: CALNRGNYGYTF
DNA: TGTGCCTTGAACAGGGGAAACTATGGCTACACCTTC
V: TRBV30
J: TRBJ1-2
D: TRBD1
size: once

CDR3: CASSFMLGNTEAFF
DNA: TGTGCCAGCAGCTTCATGCTGGGGAACACTGAAGCTTTCTTT
V: TRBV11-2
J: TRBJ1-1
D: -
size: -

CDR3: CATFLPTAKAFF
DNA: TGTGCCACTTTCCTACCGACCGCGAAGGCTTTCTTT
V: TRBV6-1
J: TRBJ1-1
D: -
size: -

CDR3: CASSSQRSDQETQYF
DNA: TGTGCCAGCAGTTCCCAGCGGAGCGACCAAGAGACCCAGTACTTC
V: TRBV7-2
J: TRBJ2-5
D: -
size: -

CDR3: CASSPNRTSYGYTF
DNA: TGTGCCAGCAGCCCAAACAGGACTTCCTATGGCTACACCTTC
V: TRBV7-6
J: TRBJ1-2
D: -
size: -

CDR3: CASSTDRGPGNTIYF
DNA: TGTGCCAGCAGCACCGACAGGGGTCCAGGAAACACCATATATTTT
V: TRBV5-8
J: TRBJ1-3
D: TRBD1
size: -

CDR3: CAWSVQGDQPQHF
DNA: TGTGCCTGGAGTGTTCAGGGTGATCAGCCCCAGCATTTT
V: TRBV30
J: TRBJ1-5
D: -
size: -

CDR3: CASSEAVRTEAFF
DNA: TGCGCCAGCAGTGAGGCAGTAAGGACTGAAGCTTTCTTT
V: TRBV10-2
J: TRBJ1-1
D: -
size: once

CDR3: CASTLGVNYGYTF
DNA: TGTGCCAGCACCCTAGGAGTCAACTATGGCTACACCTTC
V: TRBV28
J: TRBJ1-2
D: -
size: -

CDR3: CASSPDRVNGDTQYF
DNA: TGTGCCAGCAGCCCGGACAGGGTGAATGGAGATACGCAGTATTTT
V: TRBV5-4
J: TRBJ2-3
D: TRBD1
size: -

CDR3: CASSLGVWDSSNQPQHF
DNA: TGTGCCAGCAGCTTAGGGGTTTGGGACAGCAGCAATCAGCCCCAGCATTTT
V: TRBV7-8
J: TRBJ1-5
D: TRBD1
size: -

CDR3: CASSLGDRYYGYTF
DNA: TGCGCCAGCAGCTTGGGGGATAGGTACTATGGCTACACCTTC
V: TRBV5-1
J: TRBJ1-2
D: -
size: -

CDR3: CASRPLVKNTGELFF
DNA: TGTGCCAGCCGGCCCTTGGTAAAGAACACCGGGGAGCTGTTTTTT
V: TRBV27
J: TRBJ2-2
D: -
size: -